This is a list of T cell receptor beta chains from one sample in a study of T cells in localized non-small cell lung cancer. Profiling relied on immunoSEQ multiplex PCR, and the TCRdb table lists in-frame clones only, not all of them. The sample includes roughly 16,000 clones, around four fifths of them seen just once. The material was peripheral blood, obtained before any cancer treatment. The receptors derive from a male donor at least 60 years old with stage III lung adenocarcinoma. CDR3s leave out the opening cysteine and the closing phenylalanine or tryptophan. D genes are given only for firm matches.

J | V | D | CDR3
TRBJ1-1 | TRBV6-1 | TRBD1 | ASSKTGVHTEAF
TRBJ1-6 | TRBV11-2 | - | ASSLVGRKGGSPLH
TRBJ2-5 | TRBV5-4 | - | ASSLGGTEETQY
TRBJ2-7 | TRBV30 | - | AWSSGYEQY
TRBJ1-5 | TRBV6-4 | TRBD1 | ASSDLGPIKTGVGQPQH
TRBJ2-2 | TRBV5-1 | - | ASSLQQIEAGELF
TRBJ1-2 | TRBV18 | - | ASSPDGGYGYT
TRBJ1-1 | TRBV30 | - | AWSVGQNTEAF
TRBJ1-2 | TRBV6-6 | - | ASSYSAGNYGYT
TRBJ1-2 | TRBV29-1 | - | SVGAGIYGYT
TRBJ1-2 | TRBV6-4 | TRBD1 | ASSEQGFGGYT
TRBJ2-3 | TRBV6-1 | TRBD1 | ASRGQPSTDTQY
TRBJ1-6 | TRBV28 | TRBD1 | ASRPIRGAYNSPLH
TRBJ1-1 | TRBV5-1 | TRBD1 | ASSDRDRKGSLAEAF
TRBJ1-5 | TRBV6-1 | - | ASIQGGGSNQPQH
TRBJ2-2 | TRBV5-6 | - | ASSFVRGARTGELF
TRBJ1-6 | TRBV7-3 | - | ASSLTASAYNSPLH
TRBJ2-5 | TRBV4-1 | - | ASSQDLGRSPPQETQY
TRBJ2-1 | TRBV4-1 | TRBD2 | ASSQLHTSGGAWNEQF
TRBJ1-3 | TRBV27 | - | ASGSGNTIY
TRBJ2-7 | TRBV2 | - | ATRVSDVSYEQY
TRBJ1-6 | TRBV4-2 | - | ASSQGGGRGSPLH
TRBJ2-7 | TRBV5-1 | - | ASSLVQSYEQY
TRBJ2-1 | TRBV7-3 | TRBD2 | ASSSGTSPNEQF
TRBJ2-5 | TRBV6-1 | - | ASSVIPGFQETQY
TRBJ1-1 | TRBV5-1 | - | ASSLDGGITEAF
TRBJ1-2 | TRBV29-1 | - | SVESLFYGYT
TRBJ2-7 | TRBV9 | TRBD2 | ASSVGGLGVYEQY
TRBJ1-1 | TRBV5-6 | - | ASSLRGGNTEAF